The next 21 T cell receptor beta chains were all read from a single sample in a study of control samples from healthy donors and cancer patients. The method was immunoSEQ multiplex PCR; TCRdb's version includes in-frame clones alone and lacks a portion of them. The sample lists around 110,000 clones; 88% were seen once. Sequences were obtained from blood. The receptors come from a woman in her 70s in good health.

The chain links TRBV12-3 or TRBV12-4 to TRBJ2-4; 7 bases line up with TRBD2. V was clipped by 3 bases and J by 7 bases; unmatched bases: 3. This CDR3 is built from 13 residues. The CDR3 region is CASSFSGGNIQYF. The CDR3 DNA is TGTGCCAGCAGTTTTTCCGGGGGGAACATTCAGTACTTC.

This chain links TRBV10-2 with TRBJ1-5; no clear D gene. Deletions cut 2 bases from V and 3 bases from J, with 8 bases between. Germline V gene lookup returns CDR1 WSHSY and CDR2 SAAADI. The CDR3 sequence is 14 residues long. CDR3 nucleotides: TGCGCCAGCAGTGAGCTACAGTTCAATCAGCCCCAGCATTTT. Protein sequence: CASSELQFNQPQHF.

The chain employs TRBV30 and TRBJ2-1, with unresolved D. Germline V lookup: CDR1 GTSNPN, CDR2 SVGIG (reference sequence). V lost 4 bases to trimming and J lost 0 bases, with 16 bases between them. The CDR3 runs 16 residues. CDR3 sequence reads: CAWTHLQTGSYNEQFF. The DNA for the CDR3 is TGTGCCTGGACTCACCTCCAGACGGGCTCCTACAATGAGCAGTTCTTC.

The chain recombines TRBV9 with TRBJ1-5; the D is unclear. Germline V gene lookup returns CDR1 SGDLS and CDR2 YYNGEE. The V end was cut by 7 bases, the J end by 4 bases, with 12 bases between. The CDR3 spans 13 residues. In DNA, the CDR3 is TGTGCCAGCGGTACAGCCGGGAATCAGCCCCAGCATTTT. This gives the protein CASGTAGNQPQHF.

The chain uses TRBV19 and TRBJ1-3; D gene ambiguous. This CDR3 comprises 14 residues. V lost 4 bases and J 3 bases, leaving 10 bases between the germline ends. Germline V gene sequence: CDR1 LNHDA, CDR2 SQIVND (reference sequence). CDR3 DNA: TGTGCCAGTAGTAGCCGGGAATTTGGAAACACCATATATTTT. Its translation: CASSSREFGNTIYF.

The J gene is TRBJ2-5, the V gene TRBV27; TRBD1 or TRBD2 may be the D gene (5 bases each). CDR1 and CDR2 from the germline V gene are MNHEY and SMNVEV (reference sequence). This CDR3 spans 15 amino acids. Trimming shortened V by 4 bases and J by 2 bases, and 14 bases separated the two germline ends. The CDR3 here is CASSSRDGLQETQYF. The CDR3 DNA reads as TGTGCCAGCAGTTCCCGGGACGGGTTACAAGAGACCCAGTACTTC.

The chain joins TRBV9 to TRBJ2-2, with TRBD1 matching 7 bases. The CDR3 extends over 14 amino acids. Per the germline V gene, CDR1 is SGDLS and CDR2 is YYNGEE. The J segment lost 4 bases and the V segment lost 3 bases, leaving 3 bases of the junction unmatched. CDR3 DNA: TGTGCCAGCAGCGCCCACAGGGGCACCGGGGAGCTGTTTTTT. Encoded protein: CASSAHRGTGELFF.

This clone occurred once. The chain is built from TRBV18 and TRBJ1-3, with D maybe TRBD1 (6 bases). The CDR3 is made up of 14 amino acids. The V end was cut by 4 bases, the J end by 0 bases, with 7 bases between. Germline values: CDR1 KGHSH, CDR2 LQKENI. This CDR3 is CASSQGGSGNTIYF. The CDR3 DNA reads as TGTGCCAGCTCACAGGGGGGCTCTGGAAACACCATATATTTT.

The rearrangement joins TRBV6-5 to TRBJ1-1, with D possibly being TRBD1 (5 bases). The CDR3 consists of 14 residues. The V end was cut by 2 bases, the J end by 7 bases, with 14 bases between. The germline CDR1 and CDR2 sequences are MNHEY and SVGAGI. The CDR3 region is CASSYHGALGEAFF. In DNA, the CDR3 is TGTGCCAGCAGTTACCACGGGGCACTAGGTGAAGCTTTCTTT.

The rearrangement links TRBV14 to TRBJ1-1; D is ambiguous. The CDR3 loop spans 14 amino acids. The germline V gene encodes CDR1 SGHDN and CDR2 FVKESK. V lost 1 base to trimming and J lost 5 bases, with 11 bases between them. As DNA, the CDR3 is TGTGCCAGCAGCCAAGCGGTGTTGGGGACTGAAGCTTTCTTT. Amino acids: CASSQAVLGTEAFF.

The V gene is TRBV7-3, the J gene TRBJ2-2; D is possibly TRBD2 (6 bases). The CDR3 extends over 15 amino acids. The germline gives CDR1 SGHTA, CDR2 FQGTGA. Trimming removed 3 bases from V and 3 bases from J, with 11 bases in between. CDR3 sequence (DNA): TGTGCCAGCAGCTTTGCGGGGAGATACACCGGGGAGCTGTTTTTT. Its translation is CASSFAGRYTGELFF.

The rearrangement uses TRBV5-1 and TRBJ1-1; D perhaps matches TRBD1 (6 bases). V lost 0 bases, J lost 1 base, and 7 bases lay in between. The V gene's germline CDR1 is SGHRS and CDR2 YFSETQ. CDR3 length equals 14 residues. The chain's CDR3 is CASSLGGQNTEAFF. The CDR3 coding sequence is TGCGCCAGCAGCTTGGGGGGACAGAACACTGAAGCTTTCTTT.

This clone appeared a single time. The J gene is TRBJ2-4, the V gene TRBV19; D is uncertain. Per the germline V gene, CDR1 is LNHDA and CDR2 is SQIVND (reference sequence). The germline V and J ends were trimmed by 7 bases and 6 bases, with 19 bases remaining between them. The CDR3 has 15 amino acids. The CDR3 sequence: CASKAEMGMRNIQYF. The CDR3 region has the DNA TGTGCCAGTAAAGCCGAGATGGGGATGAGAAACATTCAGTACTTC.

The V gene is TRBV7-9, the J gene TRBJ1-3; the D is unclear. This CDR3 region has 19 residues. Trimming cost V 5 bases and J 2 bases, with 25 bases left between them. Looked up from germline, CDR1 is SEHNR and CDR2 is FQNEAQ (reference sequence). CDR3 amino acids: CASSPDGFFIWGAGNTIYF. The CDR3 DNA is TGTGCCAGCAGCCCGGACGGGTTCTTTATTTGGGGTGCTGGAAACACCATATATTTT.

The CDR3 loop is CASSQETPGSGEKLFF. As DNA, the CDR3 is TGCGCCAGCAGCCAAGAGACTCCAGGGTCCGGGGAAAAACTGTTTTTT. This sequence joins TRBV4-3 and TRBJ1-4; TRBD1 is a possible D gene (5 bases). Germline CDR1 and CDR2: LGHNA and YSLEER. Trimming cost V 0 bases and J 8 bases, with 16 bases left between them. The CDR3 consists of 16 residues.

The rearrangement links TRBV19 to TRBJ1-6; D perhaps matches TRBD1 (6 bases). Germline V gene data show CDR1 as LNHDA and CDR2 as SQIVND (reference sequence). The CDR3 spans 14 residues. The germline V and J ends were trimmed by 6 bases and 10 bases, with 16 bases remaining between them. The CDR3 region has the DNA TGTGCCAGTAGCAGCACCAGGGGTGGATCACCCCTCCACTTT. As protein: CASSSTRGGSPLHF.

The chain carries TRBV13 and TRBJ2-1, with D maybe TRBD2 (6 bases). In germline, CDR1 is PRHDT, CDR2 FYEKMQ (reference sequence). This CDR3 spans 17 amino acids. Trimming took 5 bases from V and 0 from J, leaving 17 bases between them. CDR3 nucleotides: TGTGCCAGCAGCGCACTGAGCGCGGGGAGCTCCTACAATGAGCAGTTCTTC. Residues: CASSALSAGSSYNEQFF. The full variable domain, in which reference TRBV13 and TRBJ2-1 provide the parts outside the CDR3, is AAGVIQSPRHLIKEKRETATLKCYPIPRHDTVYWYQQGPGQDPQFLISFYEKMQSDKGSIPDRFSAQQFSDYHSELNMSSLELGDSALYFCASSALSAGSSYNEQFFGPGTRLTVL.

CDR3 loop: CASNQIPRAGWPQHF. CDR3 bases: TGTGCCAGCAACCAAATCCCTCGGGCGGGTTGGCCCCAGCATTTT. The chain is built from TRBV7-2 and TRBJ1-5; the D is unclear. The CDR3 covers 15 residues. Trimming cost V 7 bases and J 9 bases, with 22 bases left between them. The germline CDR1 and CDR2 sequences are SGHTA and FQGNSA.

The rearrangement joins TRBV19 to TRBJ1-6; 8 nucleotides line up with TRBD1. Unmatched junction bases numbered 8, after V lost 8 bases and J lost 8 bases. The CDR3 length is 14 residues. The V gene's germline CDR1 is LNHDA and CDR2 SQIVND (reference sequence). The CDR3, as DNA: TGTGCCAGTGGGGAACAGGGGGGGGATTCACCCCTCCACTTT. It codes for CASGEQGGDSPLHF.

The rearrangement joins TRBV2 to TRBJ2-3; D ambiguous. The CDR3 has 15 residues. Germline V gene sequence: CDR1 SNHLY, CDR2 FYNNEI. Trimming took 2 bases from V and 9 from J, leaving 18 bases between them. The CDR3 coding sequence is TGTGCCAGCAGTGAAAGAGGTCAGGCAAGCGCGACGCAGTATTTT. This codes for CASSERGQASATQYF.

The chain is built from TRBV5-6 and TRBJ2-7, with 11 bases that match TRBD1. Germline loops: CDR1 SGHDT, CDR2 YYEEEE. The CDR3 is made up of 13 amino acids. Germline trimming cut 2 bases from V and 7 bases from J; bases unmatched to any gene: 2. In DNA, the CDR3 is TGTGCCAGCAGCTTAGGGACAGGGGGTGAGCAGTACTTC. It codes for CASSLGTGGEQYF.